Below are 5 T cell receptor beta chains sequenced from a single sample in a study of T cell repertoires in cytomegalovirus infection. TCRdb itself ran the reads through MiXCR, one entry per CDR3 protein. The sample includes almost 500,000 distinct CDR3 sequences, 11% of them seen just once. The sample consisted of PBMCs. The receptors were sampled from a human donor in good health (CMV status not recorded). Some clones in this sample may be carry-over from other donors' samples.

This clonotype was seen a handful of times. CDR3 DNA sequence: TGCAGTGCTAGCGATATCGAGCGGGAGGTAAACAATGAGCAGTTCTTC. Protein product: CSASDIEREVNNEQFF. The V call is TRBV20-1, the J call TRBJ2-1, with 9 bases identical to TRBD2. The CDR3 consists of 16 residues. Germline values: CDR1 DFQATT, CDR2 SNEGSKA (reference sequence). With V trimmed by 3 bases and J by 5 bases, 11 bases remained unmatched.

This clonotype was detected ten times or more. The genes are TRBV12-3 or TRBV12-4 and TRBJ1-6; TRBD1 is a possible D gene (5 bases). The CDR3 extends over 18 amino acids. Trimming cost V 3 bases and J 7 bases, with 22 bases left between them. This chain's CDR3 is CASSLVSLRRGLNSPLHF. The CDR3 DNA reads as TGTGCCAGCAGTTTGGTTAGCTTGAGGAGGGGTTTGAATTCACCCCTCCACTTT.

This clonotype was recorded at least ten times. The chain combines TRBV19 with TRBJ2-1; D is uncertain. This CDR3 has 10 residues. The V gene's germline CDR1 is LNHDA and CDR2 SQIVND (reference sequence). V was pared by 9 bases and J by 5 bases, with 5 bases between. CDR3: CARGHNEQFF. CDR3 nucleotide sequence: TGTGCCAGAGGACACAATGAGCAGTTCTTC.

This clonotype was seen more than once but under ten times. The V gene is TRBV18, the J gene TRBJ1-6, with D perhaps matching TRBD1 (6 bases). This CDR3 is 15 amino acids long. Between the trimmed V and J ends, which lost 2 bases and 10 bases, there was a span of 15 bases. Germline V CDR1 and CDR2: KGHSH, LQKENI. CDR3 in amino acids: CASSPGFVGTSPLHF. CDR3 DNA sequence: TGTGCCAGCTCACCAGGTTTTGTGGGGACATCACCCCTCCACTTT.

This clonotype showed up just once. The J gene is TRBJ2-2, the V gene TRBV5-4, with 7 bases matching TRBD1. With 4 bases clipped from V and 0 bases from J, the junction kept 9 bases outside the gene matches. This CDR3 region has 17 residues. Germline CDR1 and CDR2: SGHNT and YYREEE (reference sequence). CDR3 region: CASSHMSGGANTGELFF. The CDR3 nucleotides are TGTGCCAGCAGCCATATGTCAGGGGGTGCGAACACCGGGGAGCTGTTTTTT. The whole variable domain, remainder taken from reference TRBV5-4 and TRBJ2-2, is ETGVTQSPTHLIKTRGQQVTLRCSSQSGHNTVSWYQQALGQGPQFIFQYYREEENGRGNFPPRFSGLQFPNYSSELNVNALELDDSALYLCASSHMSGGANTGELFFGEGSRLTVL.